The source of this T cell receptor (beta chain) is a study of Graves' ophthalmopathy and Graves' hyperthyroidism. About the study: Before any treatment was given, at initial diagnosis, peripheral blood was collected.

Study observations and caveats: Using a 13-signature model, the authors split ophthalmopathy from stable hyperthyroidism, with 85% to 90% sensitivity and approximately 80% specificity.

Concerning this clonotype itself: The antigen is not known.

Researchers took RNA transcripts and amplified TCR beta CDR3 regions from them. The first-round RT-PCR employed HTBI primers together with the Qiagen OneStep RT-PCR kit. A multiplex PCR was then performed as the second round. A single record per CDR3 protein comes from TCRdb applying MiXCR to the multiplex PCR reads. The table shows over 150,000 distinct CDR3 sequences, with around two fifths occurring only once. Germline V gene data show CDR1 as MNHEY and CDR2 as SVGEGT. CDR3 length: 16 amino acids. The germline V and J ends were trimmed by 10 bases and 4 bases, with 25 bases remaining between them.

The chain combines TRBV6-2 or TRBV6-3 with TRBJ2-5; D tentatively fits TRBD1 or TRBD2 (6 bases each). The sequence derives from a woman between 40 and 55 years old with Graves' ophthalmopathy. Sequenced sample: peripheral blood. Written as DNA, the CDR3 is TGTGCCACCTCAAGGGGGGCGCGAACAGTTGCAGAGACCCAGTACTTC. Translation gives CATSRGARTVAETQYF.